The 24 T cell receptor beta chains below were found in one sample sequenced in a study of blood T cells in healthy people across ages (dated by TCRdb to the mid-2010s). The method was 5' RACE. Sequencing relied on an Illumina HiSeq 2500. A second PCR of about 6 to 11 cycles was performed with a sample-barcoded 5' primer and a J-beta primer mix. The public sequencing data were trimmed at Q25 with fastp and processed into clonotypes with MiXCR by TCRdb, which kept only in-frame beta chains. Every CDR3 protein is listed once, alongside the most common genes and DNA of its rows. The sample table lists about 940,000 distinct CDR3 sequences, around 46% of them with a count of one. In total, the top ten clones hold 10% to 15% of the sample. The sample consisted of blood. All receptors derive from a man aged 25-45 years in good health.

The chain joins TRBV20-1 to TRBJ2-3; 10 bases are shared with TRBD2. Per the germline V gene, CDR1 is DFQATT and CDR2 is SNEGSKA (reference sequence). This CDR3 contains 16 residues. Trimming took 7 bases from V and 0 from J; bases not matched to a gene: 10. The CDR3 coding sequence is TGCAGTGTTGGGACTAGCGTGGAGGATAGCACAGATACGCAGTATTTT. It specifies CSVGTSVEDSTDTQYF.

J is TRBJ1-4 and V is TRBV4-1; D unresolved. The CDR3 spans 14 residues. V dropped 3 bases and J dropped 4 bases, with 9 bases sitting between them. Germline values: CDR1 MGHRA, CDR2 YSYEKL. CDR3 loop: CASSHAGSNEKLFF. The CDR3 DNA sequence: TGCGCCAGCAGCCACGCTGGGAGTAATGAAAAACTGTTTTTT.

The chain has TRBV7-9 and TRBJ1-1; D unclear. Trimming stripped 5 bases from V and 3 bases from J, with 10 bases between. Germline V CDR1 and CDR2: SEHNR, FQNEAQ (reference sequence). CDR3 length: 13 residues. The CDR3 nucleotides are TGTGCCAGCAGCAGCCTGCGGGACACTGAAGCTTTCTTT. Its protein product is CASSSLRDTEAFF.

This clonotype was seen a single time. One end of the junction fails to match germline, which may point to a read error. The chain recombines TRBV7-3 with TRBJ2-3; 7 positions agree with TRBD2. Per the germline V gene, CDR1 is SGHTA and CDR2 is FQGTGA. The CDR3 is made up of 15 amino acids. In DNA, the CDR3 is TGTGCCAGCGGCTTAAGACCTAGCGGAACAGATACGCAGTATTTT. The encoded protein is CASGLRPSGTDTQYF. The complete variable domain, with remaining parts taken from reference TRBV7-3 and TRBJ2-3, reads GAGVSQTPSNKVTEKGKYVELRCDPISGHTALYWYRQSLGQGPEFLIYFQGTGAADDSGLPNDRFFAVRPEGSVSTLKIQRTERGDSAVYLCASGLRPSGTDTQYFGPGTRLTVL.

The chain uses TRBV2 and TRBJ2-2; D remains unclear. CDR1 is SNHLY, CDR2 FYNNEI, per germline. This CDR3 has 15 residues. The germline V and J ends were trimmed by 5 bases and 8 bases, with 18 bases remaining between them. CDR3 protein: CASSNSVRNSGELFF. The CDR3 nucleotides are TGTGCCAGCAGTAATTCTGTGAGGAACAGTGGGGAGCTGTTTTTT.

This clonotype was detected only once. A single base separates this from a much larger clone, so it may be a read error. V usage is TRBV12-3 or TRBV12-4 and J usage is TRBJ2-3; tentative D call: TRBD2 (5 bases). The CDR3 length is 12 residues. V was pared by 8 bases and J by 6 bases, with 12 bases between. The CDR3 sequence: CASELRGDTQYF. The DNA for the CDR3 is TGTGCCAGCGAACTGAGAGGGGATACGCAGTATTTT.

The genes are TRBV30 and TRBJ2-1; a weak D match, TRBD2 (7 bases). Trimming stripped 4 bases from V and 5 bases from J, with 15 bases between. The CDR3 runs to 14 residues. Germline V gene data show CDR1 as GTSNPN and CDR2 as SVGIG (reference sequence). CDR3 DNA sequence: TGTGCCTGGACCCGGGGGGCCAACAACAATGAGCAGTTCTTC. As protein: CAWTRGANNNEQFF.

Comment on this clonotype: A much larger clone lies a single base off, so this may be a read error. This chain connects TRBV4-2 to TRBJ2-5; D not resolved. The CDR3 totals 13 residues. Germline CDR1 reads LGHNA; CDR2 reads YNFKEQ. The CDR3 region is CANSQDKAETQYF. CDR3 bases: TGTGCCAACAGCCAAGACAAGGCGGAGACCCAGTACTTC.

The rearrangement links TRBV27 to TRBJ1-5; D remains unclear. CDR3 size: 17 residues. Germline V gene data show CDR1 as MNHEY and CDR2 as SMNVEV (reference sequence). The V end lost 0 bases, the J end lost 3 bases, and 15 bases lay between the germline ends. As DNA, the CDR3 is TGTGCCAGCAGTTTATCGTACGATTTTACTTTCAATCAGCCCCAGCATTTT. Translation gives CASSLSYDFTFNQPQHF.

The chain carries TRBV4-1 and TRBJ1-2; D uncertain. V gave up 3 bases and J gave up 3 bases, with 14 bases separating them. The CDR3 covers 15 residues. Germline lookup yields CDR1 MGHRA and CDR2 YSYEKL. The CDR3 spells CASSHSQSSDYGYTF. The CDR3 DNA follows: TGCGCCAGCAGCCATAGCCAATCTTCGGACTATGGCTACACCTTC.

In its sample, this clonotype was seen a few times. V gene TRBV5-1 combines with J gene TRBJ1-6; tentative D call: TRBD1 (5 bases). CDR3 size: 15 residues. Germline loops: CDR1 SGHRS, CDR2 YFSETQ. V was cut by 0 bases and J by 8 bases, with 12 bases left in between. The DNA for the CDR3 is TGCGCCAGCAGCTTGGAAGGGGACCGAGATTCACCCCTCCACTTT. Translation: CASSLEGDRDSPLHF. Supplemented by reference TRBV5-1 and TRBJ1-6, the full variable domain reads KAGVTQTPRYLIKTRGQQVTLSCSPISGHRSVSWYQQTPGQGLQFLFEYFSETQRNKGNFPGRFSGRQFSNSRSEMNVSTLELGDSALYLCASSLEGDRDSPLHFGNGTRLTVT.

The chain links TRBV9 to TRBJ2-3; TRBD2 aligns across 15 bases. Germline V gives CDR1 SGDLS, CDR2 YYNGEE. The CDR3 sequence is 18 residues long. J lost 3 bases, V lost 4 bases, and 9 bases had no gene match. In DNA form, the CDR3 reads TGTGCCAGCAGCCCAAGGACTAGCGGGGGGGCGGTGACAGATACGCAGTATTTT. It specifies CASSPRTSGGAVTDTQYF.

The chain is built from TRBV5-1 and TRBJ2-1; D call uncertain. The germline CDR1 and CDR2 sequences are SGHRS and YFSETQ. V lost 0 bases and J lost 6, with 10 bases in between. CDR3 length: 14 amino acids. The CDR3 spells CASSLVGTLNEQFF. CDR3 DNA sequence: TGCGCCAGCAGCTTGGTGGGAACACTCAATGAGCAGTTCTTC. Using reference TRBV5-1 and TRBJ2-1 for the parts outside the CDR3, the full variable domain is KAGVTQTPRYLIKTRGQQVTLSCSPISGHRSVSWYQQTPGQGLQFLFEYFSETQRNKGNFPGRFSGRQFSNSRSEMNVSTLELGDSALYLCASSLVGTLNEQFFGPGTRLTVL.

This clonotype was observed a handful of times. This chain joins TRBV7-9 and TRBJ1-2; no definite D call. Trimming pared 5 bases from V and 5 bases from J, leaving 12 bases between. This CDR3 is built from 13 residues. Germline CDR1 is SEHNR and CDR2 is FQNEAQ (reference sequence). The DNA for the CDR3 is TGTGCCAGCAGCCGAGGCGACCTTTATGGCTACACCTTC. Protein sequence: CASSRGDLYGYTF.

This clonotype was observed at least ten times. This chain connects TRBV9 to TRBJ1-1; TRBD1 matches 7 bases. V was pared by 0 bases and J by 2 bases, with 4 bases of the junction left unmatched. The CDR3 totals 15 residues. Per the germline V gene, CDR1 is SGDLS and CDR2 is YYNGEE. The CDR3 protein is CASSVGTGANTEAFF. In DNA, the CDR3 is TGTGCCAGCAGCGTAGGGACAGGAGCTAACACTGAAGCTTTCTTT.

CDR3 protein: CASSYGSGGADTQYF. CDR3 DNA: TGTGCCAGCAGTTACGGGAGCGGGGGGGCGGATACGCAGTATTTT. The rearrangement joins TRBV6-5 to TRBJ2-3; 10 positions match TRBD2. CDR1 and CDR2 (germline): MNHEY, SVGAGI. The CDR3 runs 15 residues. The V gene end was trimmed by 2 bases and the J gene end by 6 bases; junction bases not matched to a gene: 5.

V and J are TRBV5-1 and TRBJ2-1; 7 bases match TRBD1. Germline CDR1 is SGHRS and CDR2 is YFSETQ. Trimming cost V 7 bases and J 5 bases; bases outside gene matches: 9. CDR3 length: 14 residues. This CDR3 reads CASRQGDANNEQFF. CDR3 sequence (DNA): TGCGCCAGCCGCCAGGGGGATGCCAACAATGAGCAGTTCTTC.

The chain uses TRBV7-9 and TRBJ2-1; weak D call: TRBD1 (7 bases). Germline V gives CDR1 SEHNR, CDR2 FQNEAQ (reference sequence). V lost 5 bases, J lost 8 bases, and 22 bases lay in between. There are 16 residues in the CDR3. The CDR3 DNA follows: TGTGCCAGCAGCCCCCGACAGGGAACGGCTAGCGATGAGCAGTTCTTC. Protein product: CASSPRQGTASDEQFF. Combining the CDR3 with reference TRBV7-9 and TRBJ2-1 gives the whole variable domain DTGVSQNPRHKITKRGQNVTFRCDPISEHNRLYWYRQTLGQGPEFLTYFQNEAQLEKSRLLSDRFSAERPKGSFSTLEIQRTEQGDSAMYLCASSPRQGTASDEQFFGPGTRLTVL.

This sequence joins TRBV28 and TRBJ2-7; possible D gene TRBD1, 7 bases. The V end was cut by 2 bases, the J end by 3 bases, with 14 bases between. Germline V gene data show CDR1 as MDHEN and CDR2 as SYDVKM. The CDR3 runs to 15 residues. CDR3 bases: TGTGCCAGCAGTTTAGGAGGGGGCGATATCTACGAGCAGTACTTC. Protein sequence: CASSLGGGDIYEQYF.

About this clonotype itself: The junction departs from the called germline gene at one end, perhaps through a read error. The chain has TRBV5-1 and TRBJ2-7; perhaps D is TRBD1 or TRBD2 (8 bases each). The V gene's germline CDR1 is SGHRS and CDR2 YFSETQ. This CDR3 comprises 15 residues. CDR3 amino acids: CASGLAGQEGYEQYF. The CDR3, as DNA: TGCGCCAGCGGCTTAGCGGGACAGGAAGGCTACGAGCAGTACTTC. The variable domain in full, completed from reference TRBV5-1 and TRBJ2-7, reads KAGVTQTPRYLIKTRGQQVTLSCSPISGHRSVSWYQQTPGQGLQFLFEYFSETQRNKGNFPGRFSGRQFSNSRSEMNVSTLELGDSALYLCASGLAGQEGYEQYFGPGTRLTVT.

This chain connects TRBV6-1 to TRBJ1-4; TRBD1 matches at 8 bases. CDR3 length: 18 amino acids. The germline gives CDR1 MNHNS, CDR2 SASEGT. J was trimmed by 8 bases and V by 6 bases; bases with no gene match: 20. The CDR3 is CASRNRGQERWVEEKLFF. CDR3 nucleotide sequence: TGTGCCAGCAGAAATAGGGGACAGGAGAGGTGGGTGGAAGAAAAACTGTTTTTT.

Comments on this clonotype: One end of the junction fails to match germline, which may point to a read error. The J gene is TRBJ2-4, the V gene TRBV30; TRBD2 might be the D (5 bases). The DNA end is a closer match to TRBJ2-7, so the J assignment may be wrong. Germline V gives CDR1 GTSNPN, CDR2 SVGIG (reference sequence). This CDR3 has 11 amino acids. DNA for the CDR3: TGTGCCGGGAGTTTTACCTACGAGCAGTACTTC. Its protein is CAGSFTYEQYF.

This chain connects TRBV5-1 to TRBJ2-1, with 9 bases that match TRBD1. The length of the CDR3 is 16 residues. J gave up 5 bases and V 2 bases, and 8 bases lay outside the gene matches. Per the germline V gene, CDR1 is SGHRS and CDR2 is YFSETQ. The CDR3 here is CASSFWDRDFNNEQFF. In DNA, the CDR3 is TGCGCCAGCAGCTTCTGGGACAGGGATTTCAACAATGAGCAGTTCTTC. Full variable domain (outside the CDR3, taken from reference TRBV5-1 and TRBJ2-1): KAGVTQTPRYLIKTRGQQVTLSCSPISGHRSVSWYQQTPGQGLQFLFEYFSETQRNKGNFPGRFSGRQFSNSRSEMNVSTLELGDSALYLCASSFWDRDFNNEQFFGPGTRLTVL.

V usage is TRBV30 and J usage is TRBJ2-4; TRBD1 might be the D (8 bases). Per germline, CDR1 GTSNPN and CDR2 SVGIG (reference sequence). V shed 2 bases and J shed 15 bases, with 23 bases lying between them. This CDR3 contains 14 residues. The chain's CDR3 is CAWSNGQGLIPPYF. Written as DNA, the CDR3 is TGTGCCTGGAGTAACGGACAGGGACTAATCCCCCCGTACTTC.